This passage covers 14 T cell receptor beta chains from one sample sequenced in a study of T-cell memory formation after mild COVID-19 (dated by TCRdb to the early 2020s). The method was 5' RACE. Sequencing took place on an Illumina NovaSeq 6000. TCRdb passed the public sequencing reads through fastp at Q25 and MiXCR, retaining productive beta sequences. Every entry covers one CDR3 protein and lists the most common genes and DNA from its rows. This sample lists some 350,000 distinct CDR3 sequences; 15% to 20% were detected once. Of the sample, 20% to 25% falls within the top ten clones. The specimen was PBMCs or a T cell subset sorted from them (not recorded which). The receptors here all came from a young man who had mild COVID-19 (a few samples of this study predate the infection). The sample titles of this study are shuffled in the database, so cell type and time point are left out; the donor was told from shared clones.

This clonotype appeared a few times. This sequence joins TRBV24-1 and TRBJ1-2; 7 positions match TRBD1. Germline V gene data show CDR1 as KGHDR and CDR2 as SFDVKD. J was trimmed by 4 bases and V by 4 bases; bases with no gene match: 5. The CDR3 consists of 14 residues. The chain's CDR3 is CATSDPGQLYGYTF. The CDR3 DNA follows: TGTGCCACCAGTGACCCGGGACAGCTCTATGGCTACACCTTC.

This clonotype was counted once. V gene TRBV10-3 combines with J gene TRBJ1-2; tentative D call: TRBD1 (6 bases). CDR1 is ENHRY, CDR2 SYGVKD, per germline. CDR3 size: 13 residues. The ends were cut back, 6 bases at V and 2 bases at J, with 10 bases in the middle. The CDR3 protein is CAISTGLNYGYTF. The CDR3 bases are TGTGCCATCAGCACAGGGCTAAACTATGGCTACACCTTC.

This clonotype has more than one count but fewer than ten. The chain combines TRBV7-3 with TRBJ2-5; 9 bases line up with TRBD2. Trimming at V came to 5 bases and at J to 4 bases, leaving 11 bases not matched to a gene. The CDR3 sequence is 16 residues long. Germline CDR1 and CDR2: SGHTA and FQGTGA. The CDR3 DNA is TGTGCCAGCAGCCCCCTTGGCGGGGGGGCCTTAGAGACCCAGTACTTC. This encodes CASSPLGGGALETQYF.

At least ten counts were recorded for this clonotype. The chain couples TRBV9 to TRBJ2-3, with 8 bases fitting TRBD2. This CDR3 region has 12 residues. J lost 7 bases, V lost 4 bases, and 2 bases had no gene match. Germline-derived CDR1 and CDR2 are SGDLS and YYNGEE. CDR3 coding DNA: TGTGCCAGCAGCTCGGGAGGGAATACGCAGTATTTT. Translated, it gives CASSSGGNTQYF.

The chain recombines TRBV15 with TRBJ1-4; 10 bases fit TRBD1. Germline CDR1 reads LNHNV; CDR2 reads YYDKDF (reference sequence). CDR3 length: 16 residues. V was clipped by 3 bases and J by 4 bases; unmatched bases: 5. DNA for the CDR3: TGTGCCACCAGCAGCCGGGACAGGGGCCTTAATGAAAAACTGTTTTTT. Its translation is CATSSRDRGLNEKLFF.

The V and J genes are TRBV7-8 and TRBJ2-7; no clear D gene. The CDR3 length is 13 residues. V lost 3 bases, J lost 2 bases, and 8 bases lay in between. Germline-derived CDR1 and CDR2 are SGHVS and FQNEAQ. DNA for the CDR3: TGTGCCAGCAGCTTGAAACCTACCTACGAGCAGTACGTC. Translated, it gives CASSLKPTYEQYV.

The rearrangement links TRBV29-1 to TRBJ1-2; D gene unclear. CDR3 length equals 11 residues. Deletions cut 6 bases from V and 6 bases from J, with 11 bases between. Germline CDR1 is SQVTM and CDR2 is ANQGSEA. CDR3 loop: CSVRKPDGYTF. The CDR3 DNA reads as TGCAGCGTCCGCAAACCGGATGGCTACACCTTC. The full variable domain, its missing parts supplied by reference TRBV29-1 and TRBJ1-2, is SAVISQKPSRDICQRGTSLTIQCQVDSQVTMMFWYRQQPGQSLTLIATANQGSEATYESGFVIDKFPISRPNLTFSTLTVSNMSPEDSSIYLCSVRKPDGYTFGSGTRLTVV.

The chain is built from TRBV7-9 and TRBJ2-7; 9 bases map to TRBD1. The CDR3 extends over 15 amino acids. With V trimmed by 8 bases and J by 3 bases, 11 bases remained unmatched. Germline V gene lookup returns CDR1 SEHNR and CDR2 FQNEAQ (reference sequence). The DNA of the CDR3 is TGTGCCAGCTTCTCGGGACAGGGCTCCATCTACGAGCAGTACTTC. It translates to CASFSGQGSIYEQYF.

V and J are TRBV30 and TRBJ2-3, with a possible D match to TRBD2 (6 bases). Germline V gene sequence: CDR1 GTSNPN, CDR2 SVGIG (reference sequence). The CDR3 has 16 residues. V gave up 0 bases and J gave up 2 bases, with 15 bases separating them. DNA of the CDR3: TGTGCCTGGAGTGTAGTAACTAGCCGCGCCACAGATACGCAGTATTTT. Encoded protein: CAWSVVTSRATDTQYF.

This clonotype was counted a few times. The chain employs TRBV7-3 and TRBJ2-5, with 9 bases lining up with TRBD2. J lost 1 base, V lost 2 bases, and 2 bases had no gene match. Germline V lookup: CDR1 SGHTA, CDR2 FQGTGA. The CDR3 spans 15 residues. CDR3 sequence: CASSLAGGTQETQYF. CDR3 bases: TGTGCCAGCAGCTTAGCGGGGGGGACCCAAGAGACCCAGTACTTC.

In its sample, this clonotype was seen many times. This chain connects TRBV11-2 to TRBJ2-2, with a tentative D call TRBD1 (6 bases). Germline V CDR1 and CDR2: SGHAT, FQNNGV. The CDR3 is 14 amino acids. V lost 5 bases and J lost 5, with 12 bases in between. CDR3 sequence (DNA): TGTGCCAGCAGCCCCTCACAGGGAACCGGGGAGCTGTTTTTT. Its translation: CASSPSQGTGELFF. Together with reference TRBV11-2 and TRBJ2-2, the CDR3 gives the full variable domain: EAGVAQSPRYKIIEKRQSVAFWCNPISGHATLYWYQQILGQGPKLLIQFQNNGVVDDSQLPKDRFSAERLKGVDSTLKIQPAKLEDSAVYLCASSPSQGTGELFFGEGSRLTVL.

V gene TRBV7-3 combines with J gene TRBJ2-3; tentative D call: TRBD1 (5 bases). V gave up 5 bases and J gave up 0 bases, with 9 bases separating them. The CDR3 has 14 residues. Germline lookup yields CDR1 SGHTA and CDR2 FQGTGA. The CDR3 DNA is TGTGCCAGCAGCCCAGGGATTAGCACAGATACGCAGTATTTT. Protein: CASSPGISTDTQYF. The full variable domain, rest sourced from reference TRBV7-3 and TRBJ2-3, is GAGVSQTPSNKVTEKGKYVELRCDPISGHTALYWYRQSLGQGPEFLIYFQGTGAADDSGLPNDRFFAVRPEGSVSTLKIQRTERGDSAVYLCASSPGISTDTQYFGPGTRLTVL.

The J gene is TRBJ1-1, the V gene TRBV15; perhaps TRBD1 as D (5 bases). V was pared by 1 base and J by 8 bases, with 11 bases between. The length of the CDR3 is 13 residues. Germline V gene lookup returns CDR1 LNHNV and CDR2 YYDKDF (reference sequence). In DNA form, the CDR3 reads TGTGCCACCAGCAGAGGCAGGGTCCTCGAAGCTTTCTTT. Its protein product is CATSRGRVLEAFF.

This clonotype was recorded a few times. The V and J genes are TRBV7-2 and TRBJ2-3, with TRBD2 as a possible D gene (5 bases). The length of the CDR3 is 16 residues. Germline V gives CDR1 SGHTA, CDR2 FQGNSA. Trimming cost V 5 bases and J 6 bases, with 21 bases left between them. CDR3 protein: CASSPSWSGGWDTQYF. The CDR3 nucleotides are TGTGCCAGCAGCCCCTCGTGGAGCGGTGGATGGGATACGCAGTATTTT.